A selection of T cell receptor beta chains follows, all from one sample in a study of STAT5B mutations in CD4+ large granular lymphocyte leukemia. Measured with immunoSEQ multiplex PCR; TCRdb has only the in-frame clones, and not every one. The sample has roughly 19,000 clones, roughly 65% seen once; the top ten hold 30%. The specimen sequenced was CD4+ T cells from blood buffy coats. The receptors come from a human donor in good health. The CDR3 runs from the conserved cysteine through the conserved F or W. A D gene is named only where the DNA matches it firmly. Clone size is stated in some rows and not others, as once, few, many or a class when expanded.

TGTGCCAGCAGCTTGGACACTGAAGCTTTCTTT CASSLDTEAFF - TRBJ1-1 - TRBV5-6
TGTGCCACCAGCAGAGACATAGCGGGGACTTACAATGAGCAGTTCTTC CATSRDIAGTYNEQFF TRBD2 TRBJ2-1 - TRBV15
TGTGCAAGTCGCTTAGATACGGGGGAGCCCTCCTACGAGCAGTACTTC CASRLDTGEPSYEQYF - TRBJ2-7 - TRBV12-2
TGCAGCGTTGAATATGATAGCAATCAGCCCCAGCATTTT CSVEYDSNQPQHF - TRBJ1-5 few TRBV29-1
TGTGCCACCAGCAGCGCCCCGGGTGGGGAGCTGTTTTTT CATSSAPGGELFF - TRBJ2-2 - TRBV15
TGTGCCAGCAGCTTAGGCGGACAGGGCGACGAGCAGTACTTC CASSLGGQGDEQYF TRBD1 TRBJ2-7 few TRBV7-8
TGTGCCAGCAGCCGACAGGACCTGAACACTGAAGCTTTCTTT CASSRQDLNTEAFF - TRBJ1-1 - TRBV9
TGTGCCAGCAGCTTGGCAGACCCTAATTCACCCCTCCACTTT CASSLADPNSPLHF - TRBJ1-6 - TRBV5-5
TGCGCCAGCGGGACCGGGACAGGGAAGACCGGGGAGCTGTTTTTT CASGTGTGKTGELFF TRBD1 TRBJ2-2 - TRBV5-1
TGTGCCAGCAGCCAGCTGGGACAGGGGATTGAAAAACTGTTTTTT CASSQLGQGIEKLFF TRBD1 TRBJ1-4 - TRBV14
TGCAGCGCTGGAAGGGCCGCGGAGACCCAGTACTTC CSAGRAAETQYF - TRBJ2-5 once TRBV29-1
TGCGCCAGCAGCTTGACGGGGACAGAGACCCAGTACTTC CASSLTGTETQYF - TRBJ2-5 few TRBV5-1
TGTGCCAGTAGTCCCACAGGGGGGAAGAAGGAGACCCAGTACTTC CASSPTGGKKETQYF TRBD1 TRBJ2-5 - TRBV19
TGTGCCAGCAGTGTAAGGCAGACCTTCTACACCTTC CASSVRQTFYTF - TRBJ1-2 few TRBV2
TGTGCCAGTTCCCAAGAGGCGGGAGACACCTACGAGCAGTACTTC CASSQEAGDTYEQYF TRBD2 TRBJ2-7 once TRBV18
TGTGCCAGCAGCTTACTGTCCATGAACACTGAAGCTTTCTTT CASSLLSMNTEAFF - TRBJ1-1 - TRBV7-8
TGTGCCAGCAGCGGTGGACTAGCCCAAAGCTCCTACGAGCAGTACTTC CASSGGLAQSSYEQYF TRBD2 TRBJ2-7 - TRBV7-2
TGTGCCAGCAGAGGACAGGTCTCTGGAAACACCATATATTTT CASRGQVSGNTIYF TRBD1 TRBJ1-3 - TRBV2
TGTGCCGGCGCAGCTGGGGGGAGGGCCTACGAGCAGTACTTC CAGAAGGRAYEQYF TRBD2 TRBJ2-7 few TRBV28